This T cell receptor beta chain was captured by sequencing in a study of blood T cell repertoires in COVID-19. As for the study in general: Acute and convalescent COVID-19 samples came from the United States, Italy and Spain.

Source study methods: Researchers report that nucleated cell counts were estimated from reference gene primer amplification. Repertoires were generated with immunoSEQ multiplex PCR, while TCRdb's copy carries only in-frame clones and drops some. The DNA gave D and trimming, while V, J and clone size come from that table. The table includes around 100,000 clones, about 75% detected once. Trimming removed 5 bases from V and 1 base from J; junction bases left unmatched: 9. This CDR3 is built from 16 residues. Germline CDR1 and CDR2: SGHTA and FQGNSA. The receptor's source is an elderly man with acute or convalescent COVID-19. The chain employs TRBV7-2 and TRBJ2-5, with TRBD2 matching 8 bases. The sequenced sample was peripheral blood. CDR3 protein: CASSGPPGGAQETQYF. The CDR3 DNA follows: TGTGCCAGCAGCGGACCCCCCGGGGGGGCCCAAGAGACCCAGTACTTC.